The 30 T cell receptor beta chains presented below share a single source sample, sequenced in a study of blood T cell repertoires in COVID-19. The repertoire was sequenced with immunoSEQ multiplex PCR; TCRdb's copy has only in-frame clones and lacks some. The data hold about 160,000 clones, with about 74% observed a single time. Sequencing input: peripheral blood. These TCRs come from a man aged 55 to 69 with acute or convalescent COVID-19.

The chain is built from TRBV9 and TRBJ1-1, with D unclear. V gave up 0 bases and J gave up 0 bases, with 6 bases separating them. Germline V gene sequence: CDR1 SGDLS, CDR2 YYNGEE. This CDR3 contains 14 residues. The chain's CDR3 is CASSVGVLNTEAFF. CDR3 sequence (DNA): TGTGCCAGCAGCGTAGGTGTCTTGAACACTGAAGCTTTCTTT.

This clone was detected a few times. V gene TRBV7-9 combines with J gene TRBJ1-1, with TRBD1 matching over 7 bases. Per germline, CDR1 SEHNR and CDR2 FQNEAQ (reference sequence). V gave up 7 bases and J gave up 5 bases; unmatched junction bases: 13. The CDR3 runs 15 residues. CDR3 nucleotides: TGTGCCAGCAACACAGGGGTAATAGTAGAGACTGAAGCTTTCTTT. Translated: CASNTGVIVETEAFF.

The rearrangement joins TRBV7-2 to TRBJ2-1, with TRBD2 matching over 9 bases. This CDR3 spans 16 amino acids. The V gene end was trimmed by 1 base and the J gene end by 1 base; junction bases not matched to a gene: 2. CDR1 is SGHTA, CDR2 FQGNSA, per germline. The CDR3 bases are TGTGCCAGCAGCTTAGAGCGGGGGGTGTCCTACAATGAGCAGTTCTTC. Protein: CASSLERGVSYNEQFF.

The rearrangement links TRBV5-6 to TRBJ2-5; 7 bases map to TRBD1. The V segment lost 3 bases and the J segment 3 bases; nucleotides outside the gene matches: 14. There are 17 residues in the CDR3. Germline loops: CDR1 SGHDT, CDR2 YYEEEE. The CDR3 spells CASSSVGQQVSEETQYF. In DNA form, the CDR3 reads TGTGCCAGCAGCTCGGTGGGACAGCAAGTGTCGGAAGAGACCCAGTACTTC.

The chain uses TRBV2 and TRBJ2-4; D possibly corresponds to TRBD1 (6 bases). V was clipped by 3 bases and J by 4 bases, with 7 bases between them. This CDR3 region has 13 residues. Germline CDR1 is SNHLY and CDR2 is FYNNEI. The CDR3 DNA reads as TGTGCCAGCAGTGACAGGGGTAAAAACATTCAGTACTTC. Amino acid sequence: CASSDRGKNIQYF.

The chain has TRBV7-8 and TRBJ2-5; 11 bases are a match to TRBD2. Per the germline V gene, CDR1 is SGHVS and CDR2 is FQNEAQ. V lost 4 bases to trimming and J lost 5 bases; unmatched junction nucleotides: 6. The CDR3 length is 15 residues. The CDR3 coding sequence is TGTGCCAGCAGCTCGTATAGCGGGGGGGAGGAGACCCAGTACTTC. Translated, it gives CASSSYSGGEETQYF.

The V call is TRBV27, the J call TRBJ1-2; 7 bases line up with TRBD1. V lost 6 bases, J lost 7 bases, and 8 bases stayed unmatched. CDR3 length: 13 residues. CDR1 is MNHEY, CDR2 SMNVEV, per germline (reference sequence). CDR3 sequence reads: CASSLTGAFGYTF. CDR3 nucleotides: TGTGCCAGCAGCCTAACAGGGGCATTTGGCTACACCTTC.

This chain uses TRBV7-2 with TRBJ1-3; D remains ambiguous. Trimming took off 1 base at V and 4 bases at J, with 8 bases between the two ends. This CDR3 has 14 amino acids. Looked up from germline, CDR1 is SGHTA and CDR2 is FQGNSA. The CDR3 coding sequence is TGTGCCAGCAGCTTAGGCAGGTCAGGAAACACCATATATTTT. It is translated as CASSLGRSGNTIYF.

This clone was counted a single time. This chain uses TRBV7-3 with TRBJ2-3; 12 positions match TRBD2. CDR3 length: 16 residues. Germline V gene lookup returns CDR1 SGHTA and CDR2 FQGTGA. V gave up 5 bases and J gave up 2 bases; unmatched junction bases: 5. The CDR3 sequence: CASSLGLAGSTDTQYF. The CDR3 nucleotides read TGTGCCAGCAGCCTTGGACTAGCGGGGTCCACAGATACGCAGTATTTT.

The CDR3 region is CASSLGRGHINYGYTF. The CDR3 bases are TGTGCCAGCAGCTTAGGCCGCGGACACATAAACTATGGCTACACCTTC. The V and J genes are TRBV13 and TRBJ1-2; a weak D match, TRBD1 (5 bases). Germline lookup yields CDR1 PRHDT and CDR2 FYEKMQ (reference sequence). The CDR3 totals 16 residues. V lost 0 bases and J lost 2, with 13 bases in between.

This sequence joins TRBV13 and TRBJ2-1, with unresolved D. The V end was cut by 1 base, the J end by 5 bases, with 6 bases between. The CDR3 has 13 residues. Germline V lookup: CDR1 PRHDT, CDR2 FYEKMQ (reference sequence). CDR3: CASSLDTNNEQFF. Here the CDR3 DNA reads TGTGCCAGCAGCTTAGACACAAACAATGAGCAGTTCTTC.

The chain joins TRBV18 to TRBJ2-7; maybe TRBD1 (6 bases). Germline assignment: CDR1 KGHSH and CDR2 LQKENI. This CDR3 has 15 residues. Trimming removed 3 bases at V and 2 bases at J, with 14 bases between. The CDR3 reads CASSPQGLGTYEQYF. CDR3 coding DNA: TGTGCCAGCTCACCCCAGGGGCTGGGGACCTACGAGCAGTACTTC.

V gene TRBV7-2 combines with J gene TRBJ1-2; no clear D. V lost 5 bases and J lost 5, with 12 bases in between. The length of the CDR3 is 13 residues. Germline-derived CDR1 and CDR2 are SGHTA and FQGNSA. Here the CDR3 reads CASSPETAYGYTF. The CDR3 DNA is TGTGCCAGCAGCCCGGAGACTGCTTATGGCTACACCTTC.

The V and J genes are TRBV4-3 and TRBJ2-3, with a weak D call TRBD2 (7 bases). Germline V lookup: CDR1 LGHNA, CDR2 YSLEER. V was shortened by 0 bases and J by 2 bases, with 12 bases between the two germline ends. This CDR3 has 16 residues. The CDR3 bases are TGCGCCAGCAGCCAAGATGGGGGGGGCCTCACAGATACGCAGTATTTT. As protein: CASSQDGGGLTDTQYF.

The genes are TRBV2 and TRBJ2-1; D possibly corresponds to TRBD1 (5 bases). The CDR3 spans 14 residues. V gave up 6 bases and J gave up 4 bases, with 13 bases separating them. The germline CDR1 and CDR2 sequences are SNHLY and FYNNEI. CDR3 sequence: CASSDPTAYNEQFF. As DNA, the CDR3 is TGTGCCAGCAGCGATCCGACAGCTTACAATGAGCAGTTCTTC.

The chain employs TRBV15 and TRBJ2-3; a weak D match, TRBD2 (5 bases). The V gene's germline CDR1 is LNHNV and CDR2 YYDKDF (reference sequence). The germline V and J ends were trimmed by 0 bases and 4 bases, with 14 bases remaining between them. The length of the CDR3 is 16 residues. The chain's CDR3 is CATSRDLGRGADTQYF. The CDR3 DNA reads as TGTGCCACCAGCAGAGATCTTGGCCGGGGAGCAGATACGCAGTATTTT.

This clone was seen once. The chain has TRBV27 and TRBJ1-1; tentative D call: TRBD1 (6 bases). CDR3 length: 12 amino acids. Trimming shortened V by 8 bases and J by 7 bases, and 14 bases separated the two germline ends. Germline values: CDR1 MNHEY, CDR2 SMNVEV (reference sequence). The CDR3 reads CASSIGGGEAFF. The CDR3 DNA reads as TGTGCCAGCTCCATAGGGGGGGGTGAAGCTTTCTTT.

This clone occurred a few times. The CDR3: CSASEQGRIGYEQYF. The CDR3 DNA reads as TGCAGTGCTAGTGAACAGGGGCGCATCGGCTACGAGCAGTACTTC. The chain carries TRBV20-1 and TRBJ2-7, with TRBD1 matching 7 bases. The junction had 11 bases not matched to a gene; V was cut back by 3 bases and J by 3 bases. This CDR3 has 15 residues. Germline V gene data show CDR1 as DFQATT and CDR2 as SNEGSKA (reference sequence).

The chain has TRBV20-1 and TRBJ1-5, with 8 positions matching TRBD1. CDR1 and CDR2 from the germline V gene are DFQATT and SNEGSKA (reference sequence). CDR3 length equals 15 residues. Unmatched junction bases numbered 7, after V lost 3 bases and J lost 3 bases. The CDR3 nucleotides are TGCAGTGCTAGTGAGTGGGGACAGGACAATCAGCCCCAGCATTTT. Its translation: CSASEWGQDNQPQHF.

The chain couples TRBV28 to TRBJ1-2; possibly TRBD1 for D (5 bases). Germline V gene lookup returns CDR1 MDHEN and CDR2 SYDVKM. V gave up 1 base and J gave up 8 bases, with 23 bases separating them. This CDR3 spans 17 amino acids. CDR3 sequence reads: CASSLYRGTPRVEGYTF. The CDR3 bases are TGTGCCAGCAGTTTATATCGGGGGACCCCCCGCGTGGAGGGCTACACCTTC.

This chain links TRBV11-3 with TRBJ1-1; D not certain. The length of the CDR3 is 13 residues. Germline assignment: CDR1 SGHNT and CDR2 YENEEA. Trimming took 3 bases from V and 0 from J, leaving 5 bases between them. The CDR3 reads CASSFELNTEAFF. The CDR3 nucleotides are TGTGCCAGCAGCTTTGAGCTGAACACTGAAGCTTTCTTT.

This sequence joins TRBV4-3 and TRBJ1-4, with 7 bases matching TRBD1. J gave up 7 bases and V 0 bases, and 8 bases lay outside the gene matches. In germline, CDR1 is LGHNA, CDR2 YSLEER. The CDR3 consists of 16 residues. In DNA form, the CDR3 reads TGCGCCAGCAGCCAAGATCAGGGGGGTTTAGGTGAAAAACTGTTTTTT. It codes for CASSQDQGGLGEKLFF.

This chain uses TRBV14 with TRBJ2-7; 9 bases map to TRBD1. Looked up from germline, CDR1 is SGHDN and CDR2 is FVKESK. With 4 bases clipped from V and 3 bases from J, the junction kept 4 bases outside the gene matches. The CDR3 totals 14 residues. The CDR3 spells CASSPRTGDYEQYF. The DNA for the CDR3 is TGTGCCAGCAGCCCCCGGACAGGGGACTACGAGCAGTACTTC.

The V call is TRBV5-1, the J call TRBJ2-5, with 8 bases lining up with TRBD1. The junction had 10 bases not matched to a gene; V was cut back by 4 bases and J by 2 bases. From germline, CDR1 is SGHRS and CDR2 YFSETQ. CDR3 size: 16 residues. CDR3 DNA sequence: TGCGCCAGCAGCCCCGGGACAGGAGTACTTCAAGAGACCCAGTACTTC. Protein product: CASSPGTGVLQETQYF.

CDR3: CASSYAGTGYEQYF. CDR3 bases: TGTGCCAGCAGTTACGCCGGGACAGGGTACGAGCAGTACTTC. This chain joins TRBV6-5 and TRBJ2-7; 9 nucleotides align to TRBD1. V gave up 2 bases and J gave up 4 bases; unmatched junction bases: 3. CDR1 is MNHEY, CDR2 SVGAGI, per germline. CDR3 length: 14 residues.

The chain links TRBV19 to TRBJ1-5, with a tentative D call TRBD1 (6 bases). Germline CDR1 reads LNHDA; CDR2 reads SQIVND (reference sequence). The CDR3 has 15 amino acids. V dropped 3 bases and J dropped 7 bases, with 16 bases sitting between them. The CDR3 coding sequence is TGTGCCAGTAGTATGGGGCCCGGCGGGGGCCAGCCCCAGCATTTT. This sequence encodes CASSMGPGGGQPQHF.

This sequence joins TRBV6-2 or TRBV6-3 and TRBJ2-5, with 7 bases matching TRBD1. After removal of 6 bases from V and 5 bases from J, the junction contained 6 bases not matched to a gene. The V gene's germline CDR1 is MNHEY and CDR2 SVGEGT. The length of the CDR3 is 13 residues. CDR3 nucleotide sequence: TGTGCCAGCAGCCGACAGGGTAGGGAGACCCAGTACTTC. Protein: CASSRQGRETQYF.

Of note for this clone: The junction differs from germline at one of its ends, possibly a read error. This chain joins TRBV12-3 or TRBV12-4 and TRBJ2-5, with TRBD2 matching 7 bases. The CDR3 consists of 12 residues. In nucleotides, the CDR3 is TGTGCCAGCAGTTTAGGGGGGGGGTCTCAGGACTTC. Its translation: CASSLGGGSQDF.

J is TRBJ2-7 and V is TRBV4-3; TRBD1 might be the D (6 bases). The CDR3 is made up of 13 amino acids. Germline V gene lookup returns CDR1 LGHNA and CDR2 YSLEER. V lost 1 base to trimming and J lost 2 bases, with 6 bases between them. CDR3 region: CASSQGQAYEQYF. The CDR3 DNA reads as TGCGCCAGCAGCCAAGGACAGGCCTACGAGCAGTACTTC.

V gene TRBV7-3 combines with J gene TRBJ2-3, with 8 nucleotides matching TRBD2. V lost 5 bases to trimming and J lost 5 bases; unmatched junction nucleotides: 12. CDR1 and CDR2 from the germline V gene are SGHTA and FQGTGA. This CDR3 spans 16 amino acids. CDR3 sequence reads: CASSALGGGPGDTQYF. Here the CDR3 DNA reads TGTGCCAGCAGCGCCCTGGGCGGGGGGCCCGGAGATACGCAGTATTTT.